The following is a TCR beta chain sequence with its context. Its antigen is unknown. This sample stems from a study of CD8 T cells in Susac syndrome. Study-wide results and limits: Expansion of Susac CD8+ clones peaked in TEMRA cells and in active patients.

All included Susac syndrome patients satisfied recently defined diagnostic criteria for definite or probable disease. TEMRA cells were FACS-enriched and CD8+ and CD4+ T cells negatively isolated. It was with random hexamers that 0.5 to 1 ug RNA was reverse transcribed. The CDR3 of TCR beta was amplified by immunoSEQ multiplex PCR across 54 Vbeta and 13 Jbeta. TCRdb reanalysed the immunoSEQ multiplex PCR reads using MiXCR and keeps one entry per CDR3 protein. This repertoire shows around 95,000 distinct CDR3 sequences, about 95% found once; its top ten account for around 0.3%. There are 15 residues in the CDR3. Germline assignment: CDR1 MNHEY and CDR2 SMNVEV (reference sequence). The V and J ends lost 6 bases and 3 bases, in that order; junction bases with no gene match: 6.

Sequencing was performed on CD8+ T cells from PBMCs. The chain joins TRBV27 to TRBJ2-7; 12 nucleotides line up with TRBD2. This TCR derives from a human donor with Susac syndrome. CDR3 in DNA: TGTGCCAGCAGCCAACTAGCGGGGGGCTACTACGAGCAGTACTTC. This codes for CASSQLAGGYYEQYF.